The clone carrying this T cell receptor beta chain was seen only a few times. Its antigen is not known. The CDR3 contains 15 residues. From germline, CDR1 is SNHLY and CDR2 FYNNEI. The V gene lost 6 bases and the J gene lost 6 bases, with 18 bases spanning the gap. This sample was included in a study of T-cell memory formation after mild COVID-19. About the study: Clusters were largely donor specific. Points from the study as a whole: CD4+ clones that contracted lay mainly in CM and EM; CD8+ ones lay in EMRA.

It was 5'RACE with constant-segment primers that produced the TCR alpha and TCR beta cDNA libraries, which carried sample barcodes and UMIs. TCRdb analysed the 5' RACE reads with MiXCR anew, one entry per CDR3 protein. The table shows roughly 100,000 distinct CDR3 sequences, with approximately 13% occurring only once. The sequence was obtained from an adult woman who had mild COVID-19 (a few samples of this study predate the infection). Cell type and time point are not known. The rearrangement links TRBV2 to TRBJ2-1, with D tentatively TRBD1 (5 bases). Sequences were obtained from PBMCs or a T cell subset sorted from them (not recorded which). The CDR3: CASSAIVGVGNEQFF. The CDR3, as DNA: TGTGCCAGCAGCGCCATTGTAGGGGTAGGCAATGAGCAGTTCTTC.